The present TCR beta chain was sequenced within a study of blood T cell repertoires in COVID-19. Enrolled through a virtual design, the participants were between roughly 18 and 95 years of age and came from 24 US areas. In the authors' methods: Reference gene primers were amplified, and this amplification served to estimate nucleated cell counts. Using immunoSEQ multiplex PCR, the repertoire was profiled, and TCRdb retains in-frame clones only, with some absent. V, J and clone size derive from that table, while D and trimming were established from the DNA sequence. The data hold fewer than 300,000 clones, with around 89% observed a single time. V lost 3 bases and J lost 1, with 10 bases in between. Germline V CDR1 and CDR2: SGHRS, YFSETQ. CDR3 length: 14 amino acids.

The J gene is TRBJ1-1, the V gene TRBV5-1, with TRBD1 as a possible D gene (6 bases). The origin of this receptor is a man aged 40-49 years who had recovered from COVID-19. Sequenced: PBMCs or T cells enriched from blood (not recorded which). The CDR3 reads CASSSQGRNTEAFF. The CDR3 DNA reads TGCGCCAGCAGCTCCCAGGGGAGGAACACTGAAGCTTTCTTT.